A selection of T cell receptor beta chains follows, all from one sample in a study of cytomegalovirus exposure and HLA in healthy donors. Here immunoSEQ multiplex PCR was the method, and the copy in TCRdb shows in-frame clones only, minus some. The profile shows fewer than 55,000 clones, around 67% of them singletons. What was sequenced was PBMCs. The source of these receptors is a woman in her forties or fifties in good health and CMV-seropositive. Both conserved end residues are part of each CDR3. The D gene is left open where the match is weak. Clone size is stated in some rows and not others, as once, few, many or a class when expanded.

J gene | V gene | clone size | D gene | CDR3 protein | CDR3 DNA
TRBJ1-5 | TRBV30 | once | - | CAWSVKRDQPQHF | TGTGCCTGGAGTGTAAAGCGTGATCAGCCCCAGCATTTT
TRBJ1-1 | TRBV5-1 | - | - | CASSSQGRDTEAFF | TGCGCCAGCAGCTCTCAGGGGCGCGACACTGAAGCTTTCTTT
TRBJ2-1 | TRBV6-6 | - | - | CASSYSQVYNEQFF | TGTGCCAGCAGTTACTCTCAGGTGTACAATGAGCAGTTCTTC
TRBJ1-2 | TRBV18 | - | - | CASSPDSAYGYTF | TGTGCCAGCTCACCGGACAGCGCCTATGGCTACACCTTC
TRBJ1-2 | TRBV19 | - | TRBD1 | CASSRDRANYGYTF | TGTGCCAGTAGTAGGGACAGGGCTAACTATGGCTACACCTTC
TRBJ1-1 | TRBV27 | once | - | CASSLYFSRAEDTEAFF | TGTGCCAGCAGTCTTTATTTCTCCCGGGCGGAGGACACTGAAGCTTTCTTT
TRBJ2-3 | TRBV5-6 | - | - | CASSFGPLPDTQYF | TGTGCCAGCAGCTTTGGGCCTTTGCCAGATACGCAGTATTTT
TRBJ2-7 | TRBV4-3 | - | TRBD2 | CASSQVPLAAYLTYEQYF | TGCGCCAGCAGCCAAGTTCCACTAGCGGCGTACCTGACCTACGAGCAGTACTTC
TRBJ1-2 | TRBV11-2 | few | - | CASSGQGLVGYGYTF | TGTGCCAGCAGCGGCCAGGGTTTGGTGGGCTATGGCTACACCTTC
TRBJ1-1 | TRBV6-5 | few | TRBD1 | CASSYSRGQLNTEAFF | TGTGCCAGCAGTTACAGTAGGGGGCAATTGAACACTGAAGCTTTCTTT
TRBJ2-7 | TRBV28 | few | TRBD1 | CASSSPGTGFSYEQYF | TGTGCCAGCAGTTCCCCCGGGACAGGGTTTTCCTACGAGCAGTACTTC
TRBJ2-1 | TRBV4-2 | - | TRBD2 | CASSHSWASGGDNEQFF | TGTGCCAGCAGCCACTCATGGGCGAGCGGGGGGGACAATGAGCAGTTCTTC
TRBJ1-2 | TRBV6-6 | - | - | CASSKRETNYGYTF | TGTGCCAGCAGTAAACGGGAAACTAACTATGGCTACACCTTC
TRBJ2-7 | TRBV9 | - | - | CASSGQSAYEQYF | TGTGCCAGCAGCGGACAGTCCGCCTACGAGCAGTACTTC
TRBJ2-3 | TRBV4-2 | few | - | CASSQDWAGRGTDTQYF | TGTGCCAGCAGCCAAGATTGGGCGGGGAGGGGGACAGATACGCAGTATTTT
TRBJ2-7 | TRBV2 | - | TRBD2 | CASSVGTTSLYEQYF | TGTGCCAGCAGTGTTGGGACTACATCTCTCTACGAGCAGTACTTC
TRBJ1-5 | TRBV27 | few | - | CASSLLGGSGNQPQHF | TGTGCCAGCAGTTTATTGGGGGGATCGGGCAATCAGCCCCAGCATTTT
TRBJ2-7 | TRBV2 | - | - | CASSRQGYEQYF | TGTGCCAGCAGCCGTCAGGGGTACGAGCAGTACTTC
TRBJ1-1 | TRBV6-5 | few | - | CASSYNPGEMNTEAFF | TGTGCCAGCAGTTATAACCCGGGGGAAATGAACACTGAAGCTTTCTTT
TRBJ2-3 | TRBV7-9 | - | TRBD2 | CASSLVVAGPTDTQYF | TGTGCCAGCAGCTTAGTGGTAGCGGGTCCCACAGATACGCAGTATTTT
TRBJ2-7 | TRBV19 | once | TRBD1 | CASSPGVKTGIYEQYF | TGTGCCAGTAGCCCCGGGGTGAAGACAGGGATCTACGAGCAGTACTTC
TRBJ2-7 | TRBV2 | - | - | CASSDQGVYEQYF | TGTGCCAGCAGTGACCAGGGTGTCTACGAGCAGTACTTC
TRBJ1-5 | TRBV7-2 | - | - | CASSPNSNQPQHF | TGTGCCAGCAGCCCTAATAGCAATCAGCCCCAGCATTTT